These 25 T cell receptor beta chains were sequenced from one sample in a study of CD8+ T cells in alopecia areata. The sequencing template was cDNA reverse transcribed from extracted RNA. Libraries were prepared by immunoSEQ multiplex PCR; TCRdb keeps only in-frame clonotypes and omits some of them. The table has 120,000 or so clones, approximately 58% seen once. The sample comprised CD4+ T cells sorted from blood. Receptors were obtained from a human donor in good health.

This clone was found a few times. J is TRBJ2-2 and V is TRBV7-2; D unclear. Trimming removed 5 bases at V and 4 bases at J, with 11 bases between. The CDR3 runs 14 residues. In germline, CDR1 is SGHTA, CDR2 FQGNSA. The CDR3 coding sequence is TGTGCCAGCAGCCCTGTGTGGGGCACCGGGGAGCTGTTTTTT. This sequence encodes CASSPVWGTGELFF.

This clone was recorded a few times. The CDR3 region is CASSGGQGIYGYTF. The CDR3 region has the DNA TGTGCCAGCAGTGGGGGACAGGGGATCTATGGCTACACCTTC. The chain uses TRBV6-5 and TRBJ1-2; 10 nucleotides match TRBD1. V was pared by 5 bases and J by 4 bases, with 4 bases of the junction left unmatched. CDR3 size: 14 residues. Germline V gene sequence: CDR1 MNHEY, CDR2 SVGAGI.

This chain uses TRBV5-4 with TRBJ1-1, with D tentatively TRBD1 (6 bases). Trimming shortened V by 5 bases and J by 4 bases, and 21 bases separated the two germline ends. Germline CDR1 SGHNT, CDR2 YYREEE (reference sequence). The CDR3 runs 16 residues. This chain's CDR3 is CASSLSAGAGGTEAFF. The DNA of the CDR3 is TGTGCCAGCAGTCTGAGTGCGGGGGCGGGAGGCACTGAAGCTTTCTTT.

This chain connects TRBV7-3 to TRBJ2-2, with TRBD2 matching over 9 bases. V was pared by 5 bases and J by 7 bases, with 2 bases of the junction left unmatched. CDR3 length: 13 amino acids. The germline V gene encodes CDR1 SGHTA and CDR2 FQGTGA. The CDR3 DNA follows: TGTGCCAGCAGCCTAGCGGGGAGCGGGGAGCTGTTTTTT. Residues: CASSLAGSGELFF.

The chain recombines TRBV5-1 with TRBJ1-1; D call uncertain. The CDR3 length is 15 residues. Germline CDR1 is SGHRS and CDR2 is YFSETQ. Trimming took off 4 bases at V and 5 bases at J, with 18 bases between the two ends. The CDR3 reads CASSGEGRDGTEAFF. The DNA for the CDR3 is TGCGCCAGCAGCGGGGAAGGGAGGGATGGTACTGAAGCTTTCTTT.

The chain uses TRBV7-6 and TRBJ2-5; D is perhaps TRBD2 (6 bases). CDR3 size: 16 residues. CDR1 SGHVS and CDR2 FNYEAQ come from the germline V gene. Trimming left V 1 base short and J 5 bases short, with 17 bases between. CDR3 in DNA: TGTGCCAGCAGCTTAGGGGGACTTACAAAGGGGGAGACCCAGTACTTC. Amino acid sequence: CASSLGGLTKGETQYF.

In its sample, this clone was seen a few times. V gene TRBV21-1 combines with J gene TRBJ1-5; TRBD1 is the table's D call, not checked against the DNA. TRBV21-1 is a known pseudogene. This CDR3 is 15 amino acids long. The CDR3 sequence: CASRPGTLPNQPQHF. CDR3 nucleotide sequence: TGTGCCAGCAGGCCCGGGACACTTCCCAATCAGCCCCAGCATTTT.

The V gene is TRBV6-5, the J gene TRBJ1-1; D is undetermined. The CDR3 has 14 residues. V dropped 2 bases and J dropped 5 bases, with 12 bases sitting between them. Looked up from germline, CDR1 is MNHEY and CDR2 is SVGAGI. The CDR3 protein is CASSYGAKLTEAFF. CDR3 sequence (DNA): TGTGCCAGCAGTTACGGCGCAAAACTAACTGAAGCTTTCTTT.

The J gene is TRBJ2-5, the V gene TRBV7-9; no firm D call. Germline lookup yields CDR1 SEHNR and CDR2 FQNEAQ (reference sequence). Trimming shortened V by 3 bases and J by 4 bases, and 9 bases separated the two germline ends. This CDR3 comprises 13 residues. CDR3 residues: CASSFGWGETQYF. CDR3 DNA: TGTGCCAGCAGCTTTGGTTGGGGAGAGACCCAGTACTTC. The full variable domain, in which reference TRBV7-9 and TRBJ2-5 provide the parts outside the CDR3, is DTGVSQNPRHKITKRGQNVTFRCDPISEHNRLYWYRQTLGQGPEFLTYFQNEAQLEKSRLLSDRFSAERPKGSFSTLEIQRTEQGDSAMYLCASSFGWGETQYFGPGTRLLVL.

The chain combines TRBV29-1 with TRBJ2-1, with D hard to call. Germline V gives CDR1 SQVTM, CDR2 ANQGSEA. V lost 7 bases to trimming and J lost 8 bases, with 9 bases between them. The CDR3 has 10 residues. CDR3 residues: CSASPYEQFF. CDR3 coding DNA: TGCAGCGCCTCCCCCTATGAGCAGTTCTTC.

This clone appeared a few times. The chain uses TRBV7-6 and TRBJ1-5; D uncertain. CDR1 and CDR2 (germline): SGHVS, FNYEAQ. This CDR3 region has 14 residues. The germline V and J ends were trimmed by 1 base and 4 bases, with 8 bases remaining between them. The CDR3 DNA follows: TGTGCCAGCAGCTTAGATGATTTAAATCAGCCCCAGCATTTT. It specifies CASSLDDLNQPQHF.

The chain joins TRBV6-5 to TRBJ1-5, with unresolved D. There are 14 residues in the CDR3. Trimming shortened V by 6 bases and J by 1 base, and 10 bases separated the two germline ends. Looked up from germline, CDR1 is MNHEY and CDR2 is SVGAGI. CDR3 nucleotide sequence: TGTGCCAGCAGCGTATCGGACAGCAATCAGCCCCAGCATTTT. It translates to CASSVSDSNQPQHF.

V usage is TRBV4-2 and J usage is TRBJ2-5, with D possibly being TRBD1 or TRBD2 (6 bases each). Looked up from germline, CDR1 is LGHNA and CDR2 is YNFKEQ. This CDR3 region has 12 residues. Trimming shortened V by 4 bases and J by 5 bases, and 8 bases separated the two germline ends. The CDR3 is CASSRGGETQYF. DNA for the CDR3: TGTGCCAGCAGCCGAGGGGGGGAGACCCAGTACTTC.

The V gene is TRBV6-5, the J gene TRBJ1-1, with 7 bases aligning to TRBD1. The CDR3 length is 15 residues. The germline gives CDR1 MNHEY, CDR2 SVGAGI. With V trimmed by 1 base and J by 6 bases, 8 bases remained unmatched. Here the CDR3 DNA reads TGTGCCAGCAGTTACTTGGCCAGGGGGAGAGCTGAAGCTTTCTTT. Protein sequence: CASSYLARGRAEAFF.

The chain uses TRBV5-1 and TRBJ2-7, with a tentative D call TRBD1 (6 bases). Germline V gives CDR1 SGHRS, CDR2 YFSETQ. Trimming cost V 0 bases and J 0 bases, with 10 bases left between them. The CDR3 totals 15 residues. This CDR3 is CASSLEGVHSYEQYF. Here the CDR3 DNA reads TGCGCCAGCAGCTTGGAGGGGGTCCACTCCTACGAGCAGTACTTC.

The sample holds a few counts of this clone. As DNA, the CDR3 is TGTGCCAGCAGTGTGGCCCCACCCAATGAGCAGTTCTTC. This codes for CASSVAPPNEQFF. The gene calls are TRBV2 and TRBJ2-1, with D unresolved. The CDR3 consists of 13 residues. In germline, CDR1 is SNHLY, CDR2 FYNNEI. V shed 4 bases and J shed 6 bases, with 10 bases lying between them.

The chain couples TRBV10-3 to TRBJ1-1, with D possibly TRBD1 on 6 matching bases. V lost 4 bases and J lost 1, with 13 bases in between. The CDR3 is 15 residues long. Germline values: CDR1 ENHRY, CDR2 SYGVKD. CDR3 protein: CAISGGGARNTEAFF. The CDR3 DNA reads TGTGCCATCAGTGGAGGGGGGGCGCGGAACACTGAAGCTTTCTTT.

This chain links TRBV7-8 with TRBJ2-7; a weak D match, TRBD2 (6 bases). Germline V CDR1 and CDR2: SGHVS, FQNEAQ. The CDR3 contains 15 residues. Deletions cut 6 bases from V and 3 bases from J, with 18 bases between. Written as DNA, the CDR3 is TGTGCCAGCAGTTTGGGGGGAACGGTCCGCTACGAGCAGTACTTC. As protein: CASSLGGTVRYEQYF.

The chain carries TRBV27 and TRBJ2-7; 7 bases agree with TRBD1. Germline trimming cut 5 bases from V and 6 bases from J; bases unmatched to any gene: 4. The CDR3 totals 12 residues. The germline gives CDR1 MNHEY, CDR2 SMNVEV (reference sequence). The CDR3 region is CASSDRVGEQYF. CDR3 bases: TGTGCCAGCAGTGACAGGGTGGGCGAGCAGTACTTC.

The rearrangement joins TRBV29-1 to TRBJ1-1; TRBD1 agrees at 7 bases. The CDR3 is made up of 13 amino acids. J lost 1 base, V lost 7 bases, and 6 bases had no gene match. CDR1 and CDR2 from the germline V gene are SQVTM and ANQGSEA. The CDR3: CSATGQTNTEAFF. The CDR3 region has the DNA TGCAGCGCAACGGGACAGACGAACACTGAAGCTTTCTTT.

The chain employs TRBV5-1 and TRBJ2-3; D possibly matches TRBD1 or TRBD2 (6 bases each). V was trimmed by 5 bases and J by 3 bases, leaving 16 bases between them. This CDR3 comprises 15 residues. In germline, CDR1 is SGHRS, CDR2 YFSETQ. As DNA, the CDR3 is TGCGCCAGCAGACGTCGGGGGCTGGGGACAGATACGCAGTATTTT. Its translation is CASRRRGLGTDTQYF. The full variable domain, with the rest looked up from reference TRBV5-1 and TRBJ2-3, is KAGVTQTPRYLIKTRGQQVTLSCSPISGHRSVSWYQQTPGQGLQFLFEYFSETQRNKGNFPGRFSGRQFSNSRSEMNVSTLELGDSALYLCASRRRGLGTDTQYFGPGTRLTVL.

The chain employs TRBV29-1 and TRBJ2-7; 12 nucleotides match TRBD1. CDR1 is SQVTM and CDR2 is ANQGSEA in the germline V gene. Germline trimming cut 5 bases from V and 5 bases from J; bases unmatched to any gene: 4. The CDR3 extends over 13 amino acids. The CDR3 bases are TGCAGCGTTTCCGGGACAGGGGGCAACGAGCAGTACTTC. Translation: CSVSGTGGNEQYF.

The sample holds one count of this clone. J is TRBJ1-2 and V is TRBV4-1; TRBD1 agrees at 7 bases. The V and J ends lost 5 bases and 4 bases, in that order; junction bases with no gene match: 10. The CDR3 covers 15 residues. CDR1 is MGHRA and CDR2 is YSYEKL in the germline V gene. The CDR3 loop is CASSSTFTGVYGYTF. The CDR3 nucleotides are TGCGCCAGCAGCTCGACGTTCACAGGGGTCTATGGCTACACCTTC.

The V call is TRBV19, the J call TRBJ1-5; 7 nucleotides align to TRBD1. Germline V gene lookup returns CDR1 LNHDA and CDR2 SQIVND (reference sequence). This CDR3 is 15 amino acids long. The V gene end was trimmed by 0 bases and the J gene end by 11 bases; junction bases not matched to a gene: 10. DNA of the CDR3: TGTGCCAGTAGTATAGATCGATTTTCGGGGACAGCCCAGCATTTT. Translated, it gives CASSIDRFSGTAQHF.

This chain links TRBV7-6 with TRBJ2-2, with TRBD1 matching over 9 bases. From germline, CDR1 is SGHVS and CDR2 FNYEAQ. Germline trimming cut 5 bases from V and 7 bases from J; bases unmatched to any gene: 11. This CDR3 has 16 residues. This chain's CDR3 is CASSHGGQGFVGELFF. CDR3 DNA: TGTGCCAGCAGCCACGGGGGACAGGGTTTCGTCGGGGAGCTGTTTTTT.